This T cell receptor beta chain comes out of a study of cytomegalovirus exposure and HLA in healthy donors. TCRdb's copy holds only in-frame clones and misses some; the assay was immunoSEQ multiplex PCR. The sample records 200,000 or so clones, about four fifths being singletons. This clonotype originated in a man between 18 and 35 years old in good health and CMV-seropositive. Sequencing was carried out using PBMCs.

CDR3 bases: TGTGCCAGCAGCTCAACCGGGACTAGCGGGAGGAGACCTGAGCAGTTCTTC. The encoded protein is CASSSTGTSGRRPEQFF. This chain links TRBV5-4 with TRBJ2-1; TRBD2 matches 15 bases. V shed 3 bases, J shed 9 bases, and the junction held 10 bases outside the gene matches. The V gene's germline CDR1 is SGHNT and CDR2 YYREEE (reference sequence). This CDR3 has 17 amino acids.